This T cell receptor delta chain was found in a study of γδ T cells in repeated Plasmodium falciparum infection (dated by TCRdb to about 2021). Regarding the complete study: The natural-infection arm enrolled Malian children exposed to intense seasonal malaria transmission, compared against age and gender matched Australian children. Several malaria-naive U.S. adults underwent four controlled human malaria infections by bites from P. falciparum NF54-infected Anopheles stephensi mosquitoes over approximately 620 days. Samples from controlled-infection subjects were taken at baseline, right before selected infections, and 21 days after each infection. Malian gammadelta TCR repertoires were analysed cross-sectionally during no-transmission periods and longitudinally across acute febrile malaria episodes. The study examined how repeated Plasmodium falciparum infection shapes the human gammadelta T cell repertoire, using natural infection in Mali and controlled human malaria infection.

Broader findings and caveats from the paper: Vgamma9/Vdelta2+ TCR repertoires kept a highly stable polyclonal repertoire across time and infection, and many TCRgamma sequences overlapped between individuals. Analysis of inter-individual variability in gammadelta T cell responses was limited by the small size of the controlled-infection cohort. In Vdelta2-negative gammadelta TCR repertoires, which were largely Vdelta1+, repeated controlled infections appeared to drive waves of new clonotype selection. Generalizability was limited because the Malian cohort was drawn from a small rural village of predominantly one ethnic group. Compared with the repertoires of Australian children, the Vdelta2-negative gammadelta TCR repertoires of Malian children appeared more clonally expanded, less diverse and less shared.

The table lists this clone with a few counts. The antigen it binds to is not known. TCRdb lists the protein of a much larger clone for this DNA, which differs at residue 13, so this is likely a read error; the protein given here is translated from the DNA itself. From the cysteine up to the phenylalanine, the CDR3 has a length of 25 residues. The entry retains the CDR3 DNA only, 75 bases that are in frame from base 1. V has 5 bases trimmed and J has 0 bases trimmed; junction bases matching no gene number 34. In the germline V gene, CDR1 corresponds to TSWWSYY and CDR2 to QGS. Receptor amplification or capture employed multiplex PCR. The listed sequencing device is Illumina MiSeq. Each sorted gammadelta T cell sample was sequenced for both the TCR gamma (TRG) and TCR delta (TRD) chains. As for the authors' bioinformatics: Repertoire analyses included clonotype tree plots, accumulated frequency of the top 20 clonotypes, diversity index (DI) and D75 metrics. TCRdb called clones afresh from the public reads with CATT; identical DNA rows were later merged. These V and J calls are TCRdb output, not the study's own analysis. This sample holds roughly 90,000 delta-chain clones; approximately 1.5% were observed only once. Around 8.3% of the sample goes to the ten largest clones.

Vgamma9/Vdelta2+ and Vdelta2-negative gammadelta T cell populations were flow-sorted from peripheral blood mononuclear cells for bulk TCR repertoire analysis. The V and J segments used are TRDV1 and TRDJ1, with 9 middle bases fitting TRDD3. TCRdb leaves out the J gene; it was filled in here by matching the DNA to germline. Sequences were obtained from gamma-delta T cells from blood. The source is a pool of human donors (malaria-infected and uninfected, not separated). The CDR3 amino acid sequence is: CALGSLNSLPLYRGIQKPYTDKLIF. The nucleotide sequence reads TGTGCTCTTGGGTCCCTCAACAGCCTTCCCTTGTACAGGGGGATACAAAAACCGTACACCGATAAACTCATCTTT.